The entry that follows covers one T cell receptor beta chain sequence. This specimen comes from a study of cytomegalovirus exposure and HLA in healthy donors. PCR involved 60 Vbeta and 13 Jbeta primers. Assay: immunoSEQ multiplex PCR; the TCRdb copy retains only in-frame clones and omits some. The table has roughly 80,000 clones, 81% seen once. This sequence was found in a woman in her 30s in good health and CMV-seronegative. Sample: PBMCs.

The CDR3 coding sequence is TGCGCCAGCCCGGGACTATTCTACGAGCAGTACTTC. Residues: CASPGLFYEQYF. The V and J genes are TRBV5-1 and TRBJ2-7; TRBD2 aligns across 7 bases. The CDR3 totals 12 residues. V shed 7 bases, J shed 3 bases, and the junction held 4 bases outside the gene matches. The germline V gene has CDR1 SGHRS and CDR2 YFSETQ.